This T cell receptor beta chain was retrieved from a study of CDR3 diversity in severe acne. This clonotype was detected a few times. From germline, CDR1 is SGHVS and CDR2 FQNEAQ. V shed 1 base and J shed 7 bases, with 16 bases lying between them. The CDR3 sequence is 16 residues long. MiXCR, run by TCRdb on the PCR reads, gives a single entry per CDR3 protein. This sample yields 100,000 or so distinct CDR3 sequences, of which around 53% are seen a single time; around an eighth belongs to the top ten. This chain uses TRBV7-8 with TRBJ1-4, with D tentatively TRBD1 (5 bases). The sequencing input was blood. This TCR was recovered from a male donor with acne. CDR3 region: CASSLGGSRAFEKLFF. For the CDR3, the DNA is TGTGCCAGCAGCTTAGGGGGTTCCAGGGCTTTTGAAAAACTGTTTTTT.